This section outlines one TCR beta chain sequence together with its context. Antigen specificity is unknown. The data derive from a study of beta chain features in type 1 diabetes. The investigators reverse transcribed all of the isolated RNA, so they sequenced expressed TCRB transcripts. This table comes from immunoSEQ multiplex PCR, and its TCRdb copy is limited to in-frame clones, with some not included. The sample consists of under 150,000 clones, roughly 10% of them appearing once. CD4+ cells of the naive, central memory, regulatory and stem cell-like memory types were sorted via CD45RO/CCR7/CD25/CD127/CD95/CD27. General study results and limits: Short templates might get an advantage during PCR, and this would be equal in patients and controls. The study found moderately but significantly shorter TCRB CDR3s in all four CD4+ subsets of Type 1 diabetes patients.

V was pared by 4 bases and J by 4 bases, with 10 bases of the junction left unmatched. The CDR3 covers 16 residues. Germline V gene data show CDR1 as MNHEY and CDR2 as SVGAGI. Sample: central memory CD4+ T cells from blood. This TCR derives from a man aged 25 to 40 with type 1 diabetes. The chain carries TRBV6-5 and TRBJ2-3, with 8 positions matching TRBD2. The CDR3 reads CASSSGGPGLADTQYF. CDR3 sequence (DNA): TGTGCCAGCAGTTCGGGGGGGCCCGGTCTCGCAGATACGCAGTATTTT.